This TCR beta chain stems from a study of response to subunit inactivated influenza vaccine. Study outcomes and limitations: Few new T cells, the authors suggested, are recruited by each seasonal influenza vaccination.

The germline V and J ends were trimmed by 5 bases and 1 base, with 14 bases remaining between them. The length of the CDR3 is 15 residues. This clonotype was recorded at least ten times. The antigen is unknown. Each CDR3 protein gets one entry after TCRdb re-called the RT-PCR reads with MiXCR. The sample lists 150,000 to 200,000 distinct CDR3 sequences, roughly 10% seen once, with roughly an eighth in the top ten. The sequence was obtained from a middle-aged man who received an inactivated influenza vaccine. The source material was non-naive T cells sorted from PBMCs, sampled more than 35 days after vaccination. V usage is TRBV12-3 or TRBV12-4 and J usage is TRBJ1-2; maybe TRBD1 (5 bases). The CDR3 sequence is CASSPTLGGNYGYTF. The DNA of the CDR3 is TGTGCCAGCAGTCCTACCCTCGGGGGTAACTATGGCTACACCTTC.